These 2 T cell receptor beta chains were sequenced from one sample in a study of cytomegalovirus exposure and HLA in healthy donors. PCR used 60 Vbeta primers and 13 Jbeta primers. The method was immunoSEQ multiplex PCR; TCRdb's version includes in-frame clones alone and lacks a portion of them. The table includes 140,000 to 150,000 clones, 70% to 80% detected once. Sequenced input: PBMCs. These receptors were obtained from a woman aged 60-70 years in good health and CMV-seropositive.

The rearrangement uses TRBV5-1 and TRBJ2-7; 9 bases map to TRBD2. The CDR3 is made up of 16 amino acids. Germline CDR1 is SGHRS and CDR2 is YFSETQ. V lost 3 bases and J lost 0; bases outside the gene matches: 7. CDR3 nucleotide sequence: TGCGCCAGCAGCTCCGGGACTAGCCGGAGCTCCTACGAGCAGTACTTC. Translation gives CASSSGTSRSSYEQYF.

The chain employs TRBV7-3 and TRBJ2-1; 7 bases match TRBD2. The CDR3 runs 16 residues. The ends lost 5 bases at V and 7 bases at J; junction bases unmatched: 14. Germline values: CDR1 SGHTA, CDR2 FQGTGA. This CDR3 is CASSPSWRETLNEQFF. For the CDR3, the DNA is TGTGCCAGCAGCCCTTCCTGGCGGGAGACTCTTAATGAGCAGTTCTTC.